What follows describes a single TCR beta chain. The antigen is undetermined. This record belongs to a study of breast tumors, draining lymph nodes, adjacent tissues. The V gene's germline CDR1 is MGHRA and CDR2 YSYEKL. This CDR3 has 14 amino acids. With 1 base removed from V and 3 bases from J, the gap between germline ends came to 7 bases. Samples came from axillary lymph nodes draining the breast cancer. One entry per CDR3 protein results from TCRdb running MiXCR on the multiplex PCR reads. In the table there are fewer than 85,000 distinct CDR3 sequences, approximately 19% of which are singletons. Study results and caveats: Findings are consistent with lymph node origin and intratumoral expansion of most tumor T cells. Tumor repertoires ranked between lymph nodes and nontumor tissue in diversity, with V and J gene preferences. Compared with basal-like, luminal-like tumors shared significantly more repertoire with nontumor tissue.

This rearrangement joins TRBV4-1 to TRBJ1-5, with D unresolved. The sample taken for sequencing was axillary lymph node tissue. The sequence derives from a female donor with breast cancer. Some clones in this sample may be carry-over from other donors' samples. CDR3 nucleotides: TGCGCCAGCAGCCAAGTGGCGCTCAATCAGCCCCAGCATTTT. Translating it yields CASSQVALNQPQHF.